The 28 T cell receptor beta chains below were found in one sample sequenced in a study of blood T cells in healthy people across ages. For the second PCR, which ran for about 7 to 11 cycles, a sample-barcoded 5' primer and a J-beta primer mix were used. TCRdb ran MiXCR on the 5' RACE reads and lists one entry per CDR3 protein. Found here are 780,000 or so distinct CDR3 sequences, about 53% of them singletons; the top ten hold roughly 37%. The sequenced sample was blood. These receptor sequences come from a man at least 80 years old in good health.

The rearrangement uses TRBV6-4 and TRBJ1-1; 7 positions agree with TRBD1. The germline V gene encodes CDR1 MRHNA and CDR2 SNTAGT. The CDR3 is 15 amino acids. V shed 2 bases and J 5 bases; nucleotides not matched to a gene: 8. Here the CDR3 reads CASSDDATGKTEAFF. CDR3 nucleotides: TGTGCCAGCAGTGACGACGCGACAGGGAAAACTGAAGCTTTCTTT.

The sample holds a few counts of this clonotype. The V call is TRBV4-2, the J call TRBJ2-4; a weak D match, TRBD2 (6 bases). V was cut by 4 bases and J by 2 bases, with 18 bases left in between. This CDR3 is built from 17 residues. CDR1 and CDR2 (germline): LGHNA, YNFKEQ. The DNA for the CDR3 is TGTGCCAGCAGCCCCGCACTTTGGGGCGGGACCAAAAACATTCAGTACTTC. Its protein product is CASSPALWGGTKNIQYF.

This clonotype was detected only a few times. J is TRBJ2-5 and V is TRBV12-3 or TRBV12-4, with 10 bases identical to TRBD2. The length of the CDR3 is 15 residues. With V trimmed by 6 bases and J by 5 bases, 9 bases remained unmatched. The CDR3 bases are TGTGCCAGCAGCCTAAGCGGGAGGGTCGTGGAGACCCAGTACTTC. It is translated as CASSLSGRVVETQYF.

In this sample, this clonotype turned up a few times. The chain recombines TRBV6-5 with TRBJ2-7; D may be TRBD1 (5 bases). The CDR3 sequence is 15 residues long. Per the germline V gene, CDR1 is MNHEY and CDR2 is SVGAGI. V was shortened by 0 bases and J by 7 bases, with 16 bases between the two germline ends. The CDR3 nucleotides read TGTGCCAGCAGTTACTCGGGGCAGGGTAGTTCAGAGCAGTACTTC. Residues: CASSYSGQGSSEQYF.

The rearrangement links TRBV2 to TRBJ1-1; no reliable D call. The CDR3 runs to 15 residues. The germline CDR1 and CDR2 sequences are SNHLY and FYNNEI. V gave up 1 base and J gave up 3 bases, with 12 bases separating them. Here the CDR3 reads CASSEGPGRHTEAFF. The CDR3 region has the DNA TGTGCCAGCAGTGAAGGGCCCGGCCGGCACACTGAAGCTTTCTTT.

This clonotype was detected a few times. The V gene is TRBV29-1, the J gene TRBJ1-5; D uncertain. The CDR3 is 11 residues long. In germline, CDR1 is SQVTM, CDR2 ANQGSEA. Trimming stripped 4 bases from V and 4 bases from J, with 5 bases between. The CDR3 DNA follows: TGCAGCGTTGGAGAGAATCAGCCCCAGCATTTT. Translated: CSVGENQPQHF. Variable domain in full (rest from reference TRBV29-1 and TRBJ1-5): SAVISQKPSRDICQRGTSLTIQCQVDSQVTMMFWYRQQPGQSLTLIATANQGSEATYESGFVIDKFPISRPNLTFSTLTVSNMSPEDSSIYLCSVGENQPQHFGDGTRLSIL.

This clonotype was counted once. This sequence joins TRBV19 and TRBJ2-7; D is uncertain. Germline CDR1 LNHDA, CDR2 SQIVND (reference sequence). The CDR3 is 13 amino acids. V lost 5 bases and J lost 3, with 11 bases in between. This chain's CDR3 is CASSDLVDYEQYF. In nucleotides, the CDR3 is TGTGCCAGTAGTGACTTAGTTGACTACGAGCAGTACTTC.

The genes are TRBV21-1 and TRBJ2-1. TRBV21-1 is marked as a pseudogene. The CDR3 totals 12 residues. CDR3 coding DNA: TGTGCCAGCAGCAAACGTCCGGATGAGCAGTTCTTC. It translates to CASSKRPDEQFF.

The chain uses TRBV5-4 and TRBJ2-1; D is perhaps TRBD1 or TRBD2 (6 bases each). The CDR3 runs to 16 residues. Trimming removed 0 bases from V and 7 bases from J, with 17 bases in between. Germline-derived CDR1 and CDR2 are SGHNT and YYREEE (reference sequence). CDR3: CASSLGGAPQVNEQFF. The DNA for the CDR3 is TGTGCCAGCAGCTTGGGGGGGGCCCCCCAGGTTAATGAGCAGTTCTTC.

In this sample, this clonotype turned up many times. The chain recombines TRBV11-2 with TRBJ2-4; D is undetermined. Germline values: CDR1 SGHAT, CDR2 FQNNGV. The CDR3 has 12 amino acids. Trimming left V 6 bases short and J 5 bases short, with 8 bases between. The CDR3 protein is CASSHPQNIQYF. The CDR3 region has the DNA TGTGCCAGCAGTCACCCACAAAACATTCAGTACTTC.

V usage is TRBV7-2 and J usage is TRBJ2-4; TRBD1 is a possible D gene (5 bases). The J call may be faulty, since TRBJ2-7 better matches the DNA end. Looked up from germline, CDR1 is SGHTA and CDR2 is FQGNSA. This CDR3 region has 13 residues. CDR3: CASSSRTIYEQYF. The CDR3 DNA is TGTGCCAGCAGCAGCCGGACAATCTACGAGCAGTACTTC.

J is TRBJ1-1 and V is TRBV29-1, with TRBD1 as a possible D gene (5 bases). CDR3 length equals 14 residues. V was cut by 8 bases and J by 1 base, with 17 bases left in between. Germline loops: CDR1 SQVTM, CDR2 ANQGSEA. The CDR3 loop is CSLCRNGQNTEAFF. CDR3 in DNA: TGCAGCTTATGCCGGAACGGACAGAACACTGAAGCTTTCTTT.

The chain carries TRBV5-1 and TRBJ1-2; the D gene is possibly TRBD1 (5 bases). This CDR3 spans 13 amino acids. From germline, CDR1 is SGHRS and CDR2 YFSETQ. The V end was cut by 4 bases, the J end by 6 bases, with 13 bases between. The DNA for the CDR3 is TGCGCCAGCAGCCGGGACCGACGGGATGGCTACACCTTC. Encoded protein: CASSRDRRDGYTF.

The V gene is TRBV20-1, the J gene TRBJ2-5, with 9 bases that match TRBD2. Germline V gene sequence: CDR1 DFQATT, CDR2 SNEGSKA (reference sequence). V trimming: 0 bases; J trimming: 8 bases; junction bases outside the gene matches: 10. The CDR3 contains 15 residues. The chain's CDR3 is CSARELSGSFSTQYF. CDR3 DNA sequence: TGCAGTGCTAGAGAGCTTAGCGGGAGCTTTTCAACCCAGTACTTC.

J is TRBJ2-1 and V is TRBV20-1; 7 nucleotides line up with TRBD2. V shed 5 bases, J shed 7 bases, and the junction held 8 bases outside the gene matches. Germline assignment: CDR1 DFQATT and CDR2 SNEGSKA (reference sequence). The CDR3 has 13 residues. CDR3 protein: CSAFGRSVNEQFF. DNA for the CDR3: TGCAGTGCTTTCGGGAGGTCTGTGAATGAGCAGTTCTTC.

The chain is built from TRBV20-1 and TRBJ1-2, with TRBD1 identical over 8 bases. Trimming took 3 bases from V and 3 from J; bases not matched to a gene: 9. CDR1 is DFQATT, CDR2 SNEGSKA, per germline (reference sequence). The CDR3 totals 15 residues. CDR3 bases: TGCAGTGCTAGGGACTACAGGGGGTCGTACTATGGCTACACCTTC. Its translation: CSARDYRGSYYGYTF.

This clonotype turned up a few times. This chain connects TRBV7-2 to TRBJ2-7; D unresolved. The DNA end is more similar to TRBJ2-5, so the J call may be wrong. This CDR3 contains 11 residues. Germline loops: CDR1 SGHTA, CDR2 FQGNSA. Here the CDR3 DNA reads TGTGCCAGCAGCAAGTGGGAGACCCAGTACTTC. Its protein is CASSKWETQYF.

V usage is TRBV9 and J usage is TRBJ2-3; TRBD2 matches at 7 bases. The CDR3 extends over 16 amino acids. The V segment lost 0 bases and the J segment 3 bases; nucleotides outside the gene matches: 7. CDR1 and CDR2 (germline): SGDLS, YYNGEE. In nucleotides, the CDR3 is TGTGCCAGCAGCGTAGGCGGGCGGGAGTATACAGATACGCAGTATTTT. Protein sequence: CASSVGGREYTDTQYF.

The chain combines TRBV27 with TRBJ2-4; 7 nucleotides align to TRBD2. This CDR3 has 17 amino acids. Germline trimming cut 4 bases from V and 2 bases from J; bases unmatched to any gene: 11. In germline, CDR1 is MNHEY, CDR2 SMNVEV (reference sequence). CDR3 region: CASSSPGTTGTKNIQYF. CDR3 in DNA: TGTGCCAGCAGTTCCCCCGGGACTACGGGAACCAAAAACATTCAGTACTTC.

A few counts support this clonotype. The chain has TRBV29-1 and TRBJ2-7, with 10 bases aligning to TRBD2. V was clipped by 5 bases and J by 0 bases; unmatched bases: 4. This CDR3 is 14 amino acids long. Germline V lookup: CDR1 SQVTM, CDR2 ANQGSEA. This chain's CDR3 is CSVRTSGSSYEQYF. DNA for the CDR3: TGCAGCGTTCGGACTAGCGGAAGCTCCTACGAGCAGTACTTC.

The CDR3 DNA reads as TGTGCCAGCAGCGCGGGGACTAGCGGGAGGGAAGAGCAGTACTTC. This gives the protein CASSAGTSGREEQYF. The J gene is TRBJ2-7, the V gene TRBV9; TRBD2 matches 16 bases. J lost 7 bases, V lost 3 bases, and 4 bases had no gene match. This CDR3 contains 15 residues. Germline assignment: CDR1 SGDLS and CDR2 YYNGEE.

The V call is TRBV20-1, the J call TRBJ2-1; D may be TRBD2 (7 bases). The V and J ends lost 6 bases and 6 bases respectively, with 21 bases between them. This CDR3 spans 15 amino acids. Germline-derived CDR1 and CDR2 are DFQATT and SNEGSKA (reference sequence). The CDR3 nucleotides are TGCAGTGCCGACCAGGGGCGGGAGTTTGGCAATGAGCAGTTCTTC. It specifies CSADQGREFGNEQFF.

The CDR3, as DNA: TGCAGCGTTATAGGGGGACAGGGGTCCTACGAGCAGTACTTC. Residues: CSVIGGQGSYEQYF. V is TRBV29-1 and J is TRBJ2-7, with 10 bases lining up with TRBD1. The V gene end was trimmed by 5 bases and the J gene end by 1 base; junction bases not matched to a gene: 5. The CDR3 totals 14 residues. Germline-derived CDR1 and CDR2 are SQVTM and ANQGSEA.

The chain carries TRBV10-1 and TRBJ2-3; D call uncertain. The germline V and J ends were trimmed by 3 bases and 14 bases, with 15 bases remaining between them. Germline CDR1 reads WNHNN; CDR2 reads SYGVQD (reference sequence). The length of the CDR3 is 12 residues. The CDR3 region has the DNA TGCGCCAGCAGTGATTCTTCGAGATACGCGTATTTT. Protein sequence: CASSDSSRYAYF.

The chain joins TRBV29-1 to TRBJ2-1; TRBD2 matches at 15 bases. The DNA matches TRBJ2-7 better at its end, which makes the J call doubtful. This CDR3 region has 16 residues. Looked up from germline, CDR1 is SQVTM and CDR2 is ANQGSEA. The CDR3 nucleotides are TGCAGCGCTGGACTAGCGGGAGGGAGCTCCTACAATGAGCAGTACTTC. It translates to CSAGLAGGSSYNEQYF.

This clonotype came up a few times. The chain carries TRBV29-1 and TRBJ1-2; 10 positions match TRBD1. After removal of 7 bases from V and 4 bases from J, the junction contained 9 bases not matched to a gene. Germline CDR1 is SQVTM and CDR2 is ANQGSEA. This CDR3 contains 14 residues. CDR3 sequence reads: CSALTGGGGYGYTF. The CDR3 DNA sequence: TGCAGCGCCTTGACAGGGGGCGGTGGCTATGGCTACACCTTC.

This sequence joins TRBV28 and TRBJ2-7; TRBD1 aligns across 8 bases. The CDR3 consists of 12 residues. Germline V gene lookup returns CDR1 MDHEN and CDR2 SYDVKM. V lost 10 bases to trimming and J lost 6 bases; unmatched junction nucleotides: 8. The CDR3 loop reads CATETGAGEQYF. CDR3 nucleotide sequence: TGTGCCACCGAGACAGGGGCTGGCGAGCAGTACTTC.

J is TRBJ2-3 and V is TRBV20-1; 15 bases match TRBD2. CDR1 is DFQATT and CDR2 is SNEGSKA in the germline V gene (reference sequence). CDR3 length: 18 residues. The junction had 21 bases not matched to a gene; V was cut back by 3 bases and J by 14 bases. The CDR3 sequence is CSARSRRGTSGRHRYAYF. CDR3 nucleotide sequence: TGCAGTGCTAGGTCGCGCCGAGGGACTAGCGGGAGGCACAGATACGCGTATTTT.